This passage covers 27 T cell receptor beta chains from one sample sequenced in a study of cytomegalovirus exposure and HLA in healthy donors. The PCR had 60 Vbeta and 13 Jbeta primers. Assay used: immunoSEQ multiplex PCR; TCRdb lists only in-frame clones, some missing. Seen here are under 120,000 clones, 70% observed once, and the top ten hold roughly a tenth. Sequences were obtained from PBMCs. Receptor source: a man aged 35 to 55 in good health and CMV-seropositive.

This clone appeared a few times. The CDR3 loop is CASSFRQAKLFF. The CDR3 nucleotides are TGTGCCAGCAGTTTTAGGCAGGCTAAACTGTTTTTT. This chain links TRBV28 with TRBJ1-4; D is ambiguous. Trimming pared 3 bases from V and 11 bases from J, leaving 10 bases between. Germline assignment: CDR1 MDHEN and CDR2 SYDVKM. This CDR3 spans 12 amino acids.

This clone was counted a few times. The chain employs TRBV6-1 and TRBJ2-1; no clear D gene. In germline, CDR1 is MNHNS, CDR2 SASEGT. The V and J ends lost 6 bases and 3 bases respectively, with 9 bases between them. This CDR3 is built from 13 residues. The CDR3 here is CASRTPNYNEQFF. CDR3 DNA: TGTGCCAGCAGGACACCAAACTACAATGAGCAGTTCTTC.

V and J are TRBV11-1 and TRBJ2-7, with 11 bases lining up with TRBD2. Germline lookup yields CDR1 SGHAT and CDR2 FQDESV (reference sequence). This CDR3 region has 15 residues. J was trimmed by 2 bases and V by 5 bases; bases with no gene match: 5. CDR3 coding DNA: TGTGCCAGCAGCAGCGGACTAGCGGGTCCCTACGAGCAGTACTTC. Translated: CASSSGLAGPYEQYF.

This clone turned up a few times. This chain links TRBV9 with TRBJ2-3, with D hard to call. The CDR3 length is 13 residues. CDR1 is SGDLS, CDR2 YYNGEE, per germline. V lost 7 bases to trimming and J lost 1 base, with 10 bases between them. As DNA, the CDR3 is TGTGCCAGCTCCGGTTTCCGCACAGATACGCAGTATTTT. Amino acids: CASSGFRTDTQYF.

The rearrangement uses TRBV25-1 and TRBJ2-3; tentatively, D is TRBD1 (6 bases). The CDR3 totals 16 residues. V dropped 4 bases and J dropped 2 bases, with 16 bases sitting between them. The germline V gene encodes CDR1 MGHDK and CDR2 SYGVNS. In DNA form, the CDR3 reads TGTGCCAGCAGTGCTTACAGGGAAGGACTCACAGATACGCAGTATTTT. Its protein is CASSAYREGLTDTQYF.

The CDR3 reads CASSSDRGNTEAFF. In DNA form, the CDR3 reads TGTGCCAGCAGCTCAGACAGGGGGAACACTGAAGCTTTCTTT. V is TRBV7-3 and J is TRBJ1-1; 8 bases map to TRBD1. This CDR3 has 14 residues. V trimming: 4 bases; J trimming: 1 base; junction bases outside the gene matches: 2. CDR1 and CDR2 (germline): SGHTA, FQGTGA. The entire variable domain, with the rest obtained from reference TRBV7-3 and TRBJ1-1, is as follows: GAGVSQTPSNKVTEKGKYVELRCDPISGHTALYWYRQSLGQGPEFLIYFQGTGAADDSGLPNDRFFAVRPEGSVSTLKIQRTERGDSAVYLCASSSDRGNTEAFFGQGTRLTVV.

The rearrangement uses TRBV5-6 and TRBJ2-7, with a tentative D call TRBD2 (6 bases). Germline CDR1 and CDR2: SGHDT and YYEEEE. This CDR3 is built from 12 residues. Trimming shortened V by 4 bases and J by 3 bases, and 8 bases separated the two germline ends. CDR3: CASSHGSYEQYV. The CDR3 nucleotides read TGTGCCAGCAGCCACGGGAGCTACGAGCAGTACGTC.

This chain uses TRBV5-1 with TRBJ2-1; D may be TRBD2 (6 bases). The CDR3 loop spans 15 amino acids. Germline values: CDR1 SGHRS, CDR2 YFSETQ. V lost 4 bases and J 5 bases, leaving 16 bases between the germline ends. CDR3 DNA sequence: TGCGCCAGCAGCCCCCGGGACTCCCTGGACAATGAGCAGTTCTTC. Its protein is CASSPRDSLDNEQFF.

The chain recombines TRBV27 with TRBJ2-3; TRBD2 might be the D (6 bases). Germline V gives CDR1 MNHEY, CDR2 SMNVEV (reference sequence). V gave up 5 bases and J gave up 5 bases, with 11 bases separating them. This CDR3 comprises 13 residues. The CDR3 DNA reads TGTGCCAGCAGTCAAGGGACTGGAGATACGCAGTATTTT. This encodes CASSQGTGDTQYF.

V and J are TRBV11-3 and TRBJ2-7, with 8 bases matching TRBD1. Germline V CDR1 and CDR2: SGHNT, YENEEA. The trim removed 2 bases at V and 6 bases at J, leaving 6 bases unmatched. This CDR3 is built from 14 residues. CDR3 sequence reads: CASSLSPTGGEQYF. The CDR3 nucleotides read TGTGCCAGCAGCTTATCCCCTACAGGGGGCGAGCAGTACTTC.

This chain links TRBV7-2 with TRBJ2-5; TRBD1 agrees at 9 bases. The closer fit of TRBJ2-7 to the DNA end suggests the J call may be wrong. There are 15 residues in the CDR3. CDR1 is SGHTA and CDR2 is FQGNSA in the germline V gene. Written as DNA, the CDR3 is TGTGCCAGCAGCTTAGACGTGGACAGGGGATACGAGCAGTACTTC. Translated: CASSLDVDRGYEQYF.

This chain connects TRBV28 to TRBJ2-5; D unresolved. The germline CDR1 and CDR2 sequences are MDHEN and SYDVKM. V was pared by 5 bases and J by 0 bases, with 16 bases between. The CDR3 sequence is 16 residues long. Written as DNA, the CDR3 is TGTGCCAGCAGTCCCCGATACTCCCAGGACCAAGAGACCCAGTACTTC. Translating it yields CASSPRYSQDQETQYF.

The rearrangement links TRBV13 to TRBJ2-6, with D uncertain. CDR1 is PRHDT and CDR2 is FYEKMQ in the germline V gene (reference sequence). Trimming removed 5 bases at V and 4 bases at J, with 12 bases between. This CDR3 region has 15 residues. CDR3 sequence reads: CASSPGVSGANVLTF. The CDR3 region has the DNA TGTGCCAGCAGCCCTGGAGTTTCCGGGGCCAACGTCCTGACTTTC.

The chain combines TRBV19 with TRBJ2-7; 8 bases are shared with TRBD2. CDR3 length: 15 amino acids. Unmatched junction bases numbered 7, after V lost 0 bases and J lost 6 bases. Germline assignment: CDR1 LNHDA and CDR2 SQIVND (reference sequence). The CDR3 sequence is CASSIDPAGEGEQYF. The DNA for the CDR3 is TGTGCCAGTAGTATAGATCCAGCGGGAGAAGGCGAGCAGTACTTC.

The rearrangement links TRBV4-3 to TRBJ1-5; 9 nucleotides match TRBD1. The CDR3 consists of 16 residues. Germline V CDR1 and CDR2: LGHNA, YSLEER. V lost 3 bases and J lost 4; bases outside the gene matches: 7. The CDR3 loop reads CASSQDFGTGNQPQHF. CDR3 bases: TGCGCCAGCAGCCAGGACTTTGGGACAGGGAATCAGCCCCAGCATTTT.

The chain is built from TRBV10-3 and TRBJ2-2; 11 bases line up with TRBD1. Trimming removed 4 bases from V and 0 bases from J; junction bases left unmatched: 1. The CDR3 is made up of 16 amino acids. The germline V gene encodes CDR1 ENHRY and CDR2 SYGVKD. The CDR3 DNA reads as TGTGCCATCAGTGGGGGACAGGGGGCGAACACCGGGGAGCTGTTTTTT. Translating it yields CAISGGQGANTGELFF.

The chain is built from TRBV19 and TRBJ1-1, with D hard to call. The V end lost 3 bases, the J end lost 11 bases, and 19 bases lay between the germline ends. The V gene's germline CDR1 is LNHDA and CDR2 SQIVND (reference sequence). The CDR3 totals 14 residues. DNA for the CDR3: TGTGCCAGTAGTATTGGCGAGTGGGCCCCGTGGGCTTTCTTT. Its protein product is CASSIGEWAPWAFF.

The V gene is TRBV6-1, the J gene TRBJ2-1; 12 bases are a match to TRBD2. The germline CDR1 and CDR2 sequences are MNHNS and SASEGT. Trimming removed 4 bases from V and 10 bases from J; junction bases left unmatched: 8. CDR3 length equals 15 residues. In DNA, the CDR3 is TGTGCCAGCAGTGTCGGACTAGCGGGAAGCGTCGAGCAGTTCTTC. This gives the protein CASSVGLAGSVEQFF.

The chain carries TRBV7-3 and TRBJ2-5; D is ambiguous. Trimming left V 6 bases short and J 2 bases short, with 16 bases between. The length of the CDR3 is 15 residues. CDR1 SGHTA and CDR2 FQGTGA come from the germline V gene. The CDR3 reads CASSPGVSVQETQYF. CDR3 nucleotides: TGTGCCAGCAGTCCCGGAGTGAGCGTTCAAGAGACCCAGTACTTC.

The chain couples TRBV9 to TRBJ2-3; 7 nucleotides agree with TRBD2. J was trimmed by 4 bases and V by 3 bases; bases with no gene match: 8. Germline V CDR1 and CDR2: SGDLS, YYNGEE. CDR3 size: 15 residues. CDR3 coding DNA: TGTGCCAGCAGCGCGGGCGGGAGAGTAGCAGATACGCAGTATTTT. Residues: CASSAGGRVADTQYF.

This rearrangement joins TRBV4-1 to TRBJ1-2; D gene uncertain. CDR1 and CDR2 (germline): MGHRA, YSYEKL. The CDR3 runs to 13 residues. The V and J ends lost 0 bases and 13 bases respectively, with 15 bases between them. The CDR3 loop reads CASSQEESESFTF. As DNA, the CDR3 is TGCGCCAGCAGCCAAGAAGAGAGTGAGTCGTTCACCTTC.

The J gene is TRBJ1-2, the V gene TRBV29-1, with 7 nucleotides matching TRBD1. Germline V gives CDR1 SQVTM, CDR2 ANQGSEA. The CDR3 is made up of 13 amino acids. J was trimmed by 1 base and V by 3 bases; bases with no gene match: 2. CDR3 loop: CSVEGQLNYGYTF. The CDR3 DNA follows: TGCAGCGTTGAGGGACAGCTTAACTATGGCTACACCTTC.

V and J are TRBV5-1 and TRBJ2-1, with 12 bases fitting TRBD2. Germline assignment: CDR1 SGHRS and CDR2 YFSETQ. V shed 7 bases, J shed 5 bases, and the junction held 4 bases outside the gene matches. CDR3 size: 14 residues. The CDR3 DNA sequence: TGCGCCAGCCATCTAGCGGGAGGGGACAATGAGCAGTTCTTC. As protein: CASHLAGGDNEQFF. The whole variable domain, remainder taken from reference TRBV5-1 and TRBJ2-1, is KAGVTQTPRYLIKTRGQQVTLSCSPISGHRSVSWYQQTPGQGLQFLFEYFSETQRNKGNFPGRFSGRQFSNSRSEMNVSTLELGDSALYLCASHLAGGDNEQFFGPGTRLTVL.

This clone was recorded many times. The CDR3 sequence is CASSEIGGRGIQYF. CDR3 nucleotide sequence: TGTGCCAGCAGTGAAATCGGGGGGCGAGGCATTCAGTACTTC. The chain links TRBV2 to TRBJ2-4; TRBD2 might be the D (7 bases). V gave up 2 bases and J gave up 9 bases, with 14 bases separating them. The CDR3 runs to 14 residues. CDR1 is SNHLY, CDR2 FYNNEI, per germline.

CDR3 loop: CASIPGHSTDTQYF. CDR3 DNA: TGTGCCAGCATTCCGGGACATAGCACAGATACGCAGTATTTT. The V gene is TRBV27, the J gene TRBJ2-3, with a tentative D call TRBD1 (6 bases). Germline CDR1 is MNHEY and CDR2 is SMNVEV (reference sequence). V lost 7 bases, J lost 0 bases, and 11 bases lay in between. CDR3 length equals 14 residues.

This chain connects TRBV6-5 to TRBJ2-7, with D uncertain. Germline values: CDR1 MNHEY, CDR2 SVGAGI. V lost 2 bases and J 7 bases, leaving 18 bases between the germline ends. The CDR3 totals 15 residues. Here the CDR3 DNA reads TGTGCCAGCAGTTACGCTCGAGGTTTGGCTCGGGAGCAGTACTTC. As protein: CASSYARGLAREQYF.

The chain couples TRBV21-1 to TRBJ2-2; TRBD1 is taken as the D call from the table, unchecked against the DNA. TRBV21-1 is given as a pseudogene. There are 15 residues in the CDR3. CDR3: CASSKRGCGPGELFF. DNA for the CDR3: TGTGCCAGCAGCAAAAGGGGGTGCGGCCCCGGGGAGCTGTTTTTT.